Only a few counts were recorded for the clone carrying this TCR beta chain. Its antigen is still unknown. This record comes from a study of blood T cells in healthy people across ages. About the research overall: About one barcoded beta molecule per two T cells was captured by template switching. Study observations and caveats: While age rose, TCR beta diversity per million T cells dropped in a roughly linear way.

V lost 5 bases and J lost 6; bases outside the gene matches: 11. This CDR3 is 16 amino acids long. PCR was performed a second time for 7 to 11 cycles using a sample-barcoded 5' primer and a J-beta primer mix. TCRdb redid the calling of the 5' RACE reads with MiXCR, one entry per CDR3 protein. The top ten hold around a fifth of the sample, which has some 700,000 distinct CDR3 sequences, about a fifth seen once. Sequencing was carried out using blood. This receptor was taken from a man aged 70-80 years in good health. V usage is TRBV12-3 or TRBV12-4 and J usage is TRBJ2-3, with TRBD2 matching over 10 bases. CDR3 bases: TGTGCCAGCAGTCTCACCGGACTAGCGGTATCCGATACGCAGTATTTT. This sequence encodes CASSLTGLAVSDTQYF.